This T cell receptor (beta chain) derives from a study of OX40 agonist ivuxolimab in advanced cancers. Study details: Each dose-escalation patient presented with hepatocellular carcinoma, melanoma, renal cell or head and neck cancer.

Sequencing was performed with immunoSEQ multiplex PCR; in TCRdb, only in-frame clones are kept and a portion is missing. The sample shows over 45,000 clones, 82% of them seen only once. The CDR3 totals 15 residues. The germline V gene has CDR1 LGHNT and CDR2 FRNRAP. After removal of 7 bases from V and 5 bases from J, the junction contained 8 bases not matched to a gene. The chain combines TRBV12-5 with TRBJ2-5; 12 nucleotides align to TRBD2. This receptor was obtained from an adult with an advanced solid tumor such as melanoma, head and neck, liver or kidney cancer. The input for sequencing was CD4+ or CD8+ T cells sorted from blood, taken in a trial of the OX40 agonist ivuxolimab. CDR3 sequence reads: CASAPLAGGLETQYF. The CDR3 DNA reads TGTGCTAGTGCCCCCCTAGCGGGAGGGCTGGAGACCCAGTACTTC.